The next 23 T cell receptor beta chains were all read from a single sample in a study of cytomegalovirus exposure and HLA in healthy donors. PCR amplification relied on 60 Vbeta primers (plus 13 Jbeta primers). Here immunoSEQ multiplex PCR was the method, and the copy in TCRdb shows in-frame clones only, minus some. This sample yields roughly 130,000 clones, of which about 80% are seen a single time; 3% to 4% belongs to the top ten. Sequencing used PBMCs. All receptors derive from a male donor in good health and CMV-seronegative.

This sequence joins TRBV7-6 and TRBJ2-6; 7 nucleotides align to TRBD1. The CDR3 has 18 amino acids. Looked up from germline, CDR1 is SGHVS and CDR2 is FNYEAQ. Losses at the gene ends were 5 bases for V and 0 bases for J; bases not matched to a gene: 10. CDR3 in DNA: TGTGCCAGCAGCAACGCCGGGACAGAATACTCTGGGGCCAACGTCCTGACTTTC. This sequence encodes CASSNAGTEYSGANVLTF.

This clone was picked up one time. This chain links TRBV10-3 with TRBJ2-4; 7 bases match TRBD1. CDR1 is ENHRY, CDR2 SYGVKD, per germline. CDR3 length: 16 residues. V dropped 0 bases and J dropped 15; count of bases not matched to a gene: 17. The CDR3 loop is CAISESPQITGASGYF. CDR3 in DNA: TGTGCCATCAGTGAGTCACCCCAGATTACAGGGGCTAGTGGGTACTTC.

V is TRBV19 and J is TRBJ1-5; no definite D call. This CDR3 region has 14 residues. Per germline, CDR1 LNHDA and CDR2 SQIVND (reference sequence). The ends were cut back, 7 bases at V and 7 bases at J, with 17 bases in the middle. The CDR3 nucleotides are TGTGCCAGTACTTCCGGCGGGATTAGGCAGCCCCAGCATTTT. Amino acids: CASTSGGIRQPQHF.

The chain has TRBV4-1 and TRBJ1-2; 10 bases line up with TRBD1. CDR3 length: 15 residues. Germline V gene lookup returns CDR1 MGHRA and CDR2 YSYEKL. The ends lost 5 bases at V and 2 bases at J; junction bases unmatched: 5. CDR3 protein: CASSNPGQGNYGYTF. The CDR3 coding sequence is TGCGCCAGCAGCAACCCGGGACAGGGGAACTATGGCTACACCTTC.

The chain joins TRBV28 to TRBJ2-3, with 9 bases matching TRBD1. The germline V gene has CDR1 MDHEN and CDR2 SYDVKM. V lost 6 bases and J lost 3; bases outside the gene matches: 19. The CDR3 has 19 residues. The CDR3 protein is CASRPTPGQGLMGTDTQYF. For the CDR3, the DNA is TGTGCCAGCAGGCCAACCCCGGGACAGGGACTTATGGGGACAGATACGCAGTATTTT.

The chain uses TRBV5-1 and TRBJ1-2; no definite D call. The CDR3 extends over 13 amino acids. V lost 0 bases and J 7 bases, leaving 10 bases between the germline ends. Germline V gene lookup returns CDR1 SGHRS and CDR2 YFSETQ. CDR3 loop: CASSLGGLSGYTF. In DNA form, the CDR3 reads TGCGCCAGCAGCTTGGGAGGGTTAAGTGGCTACACCTTC.

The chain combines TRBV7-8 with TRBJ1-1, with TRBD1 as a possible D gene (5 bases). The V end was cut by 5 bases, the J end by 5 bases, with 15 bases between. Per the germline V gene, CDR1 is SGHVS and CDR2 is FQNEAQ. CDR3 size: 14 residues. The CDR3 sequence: CASSPTRGRTEAFF. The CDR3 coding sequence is TGTGCCAGCAGCCCCACCCGGGGGAGGACTGAAGCTTTCTTT.

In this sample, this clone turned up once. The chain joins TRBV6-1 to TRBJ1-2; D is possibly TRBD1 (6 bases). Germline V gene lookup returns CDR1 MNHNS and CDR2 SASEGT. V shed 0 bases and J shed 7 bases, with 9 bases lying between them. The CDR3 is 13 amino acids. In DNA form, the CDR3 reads TGTGCCAGCAGTGAAGCCAGGGGTGGTGGCTACACCTTC. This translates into CASSEARGGGYTF.

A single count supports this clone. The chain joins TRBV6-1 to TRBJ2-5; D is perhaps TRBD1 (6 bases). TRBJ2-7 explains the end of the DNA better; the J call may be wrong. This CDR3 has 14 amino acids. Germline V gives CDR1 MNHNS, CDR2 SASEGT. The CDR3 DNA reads TGTGCCAGCAGCCCCAGGTGGGGGCGCGCCGAGCAGTACTTC. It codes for CASSPRWGRAEQYF.

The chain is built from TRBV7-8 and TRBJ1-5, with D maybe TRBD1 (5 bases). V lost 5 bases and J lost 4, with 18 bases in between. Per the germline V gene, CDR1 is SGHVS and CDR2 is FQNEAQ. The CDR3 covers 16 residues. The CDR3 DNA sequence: TGTGCCAGCAGCGACTACGGGGCTGGGGGGAATCAGCCCCAGCATTTT. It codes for CASSDYGAGGNQPQHF.

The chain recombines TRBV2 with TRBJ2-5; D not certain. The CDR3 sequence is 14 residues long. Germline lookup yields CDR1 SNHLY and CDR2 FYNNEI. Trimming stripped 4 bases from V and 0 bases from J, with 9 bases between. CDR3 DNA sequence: TGTGCCAGCAGTGTTGGTCGGTACCAAGAGACCCAGTACTTC. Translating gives CASSVGRYQETQYF.

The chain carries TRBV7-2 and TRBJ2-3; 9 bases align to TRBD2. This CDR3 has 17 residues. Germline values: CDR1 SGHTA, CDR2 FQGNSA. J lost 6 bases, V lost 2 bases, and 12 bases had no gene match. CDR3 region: CASSLSSYSGGADTQYF. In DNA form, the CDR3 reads TGTGCCAGCAGCTTAAGTAGTTATAGCGGGGGAGCGGATACGCAGTATTTT.

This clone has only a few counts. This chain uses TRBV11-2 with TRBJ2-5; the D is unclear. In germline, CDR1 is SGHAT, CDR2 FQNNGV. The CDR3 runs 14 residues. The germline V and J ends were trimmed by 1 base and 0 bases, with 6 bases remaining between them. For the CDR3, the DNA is TGTGCCAGCAGCTTAGGAGCGTACCAAGAGACCCAGTACTTC. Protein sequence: CASSLGAYQETQYF.

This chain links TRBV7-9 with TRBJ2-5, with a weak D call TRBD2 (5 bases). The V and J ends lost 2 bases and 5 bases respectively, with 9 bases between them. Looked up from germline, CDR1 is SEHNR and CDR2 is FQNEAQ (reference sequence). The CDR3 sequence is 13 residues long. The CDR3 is CASSLSGLETQYF. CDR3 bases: TGTGCCAGCAGCTTAAGCGGCCTGGAGACCCAGTACTTC.

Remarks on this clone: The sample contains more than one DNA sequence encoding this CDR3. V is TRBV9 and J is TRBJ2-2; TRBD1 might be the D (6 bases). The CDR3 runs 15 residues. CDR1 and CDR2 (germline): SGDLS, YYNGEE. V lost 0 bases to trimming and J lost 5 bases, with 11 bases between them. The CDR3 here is CASSVGGLGTGELFF. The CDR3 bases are TGTGCCAGCAGCGTAGGGGGGCTCGGGACCGGGGAGCTGTTTTTT.

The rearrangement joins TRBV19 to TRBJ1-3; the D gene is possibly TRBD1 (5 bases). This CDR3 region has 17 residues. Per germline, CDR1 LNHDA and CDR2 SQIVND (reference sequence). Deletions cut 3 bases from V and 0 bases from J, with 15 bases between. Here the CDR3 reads CASSIRSTVTSGNTIYF. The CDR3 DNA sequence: TGTGCCAGTAGTATCCGCTCGACAGTCACCTCTGGAAACACCATATATTTT.

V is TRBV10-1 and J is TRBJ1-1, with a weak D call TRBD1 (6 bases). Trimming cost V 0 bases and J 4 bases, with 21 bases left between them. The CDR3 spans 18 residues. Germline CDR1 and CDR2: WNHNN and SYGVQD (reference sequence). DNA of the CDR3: TGCGCCAGCAGTGAGTCGAAAGACAGGTTTAAAATGAGCACTGAAGCTTTCTTT. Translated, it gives CASSESKDRFKMSTEAFF.

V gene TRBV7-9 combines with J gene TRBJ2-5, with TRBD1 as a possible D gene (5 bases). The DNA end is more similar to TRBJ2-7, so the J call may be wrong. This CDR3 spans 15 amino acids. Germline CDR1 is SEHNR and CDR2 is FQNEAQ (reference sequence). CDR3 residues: CASSAPLGQVYEQYF. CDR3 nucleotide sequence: TGTGCCAGCAGCGCCCCCCTGGGGCAGGTCTACGAGCAGTACTTC.

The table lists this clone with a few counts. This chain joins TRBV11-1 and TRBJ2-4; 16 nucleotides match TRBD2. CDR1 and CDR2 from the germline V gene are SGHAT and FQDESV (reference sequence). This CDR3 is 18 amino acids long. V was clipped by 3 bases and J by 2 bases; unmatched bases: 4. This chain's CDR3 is CASSLGLAGGRSKNIQYF. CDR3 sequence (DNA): TGTGCCAGCAGCTTGGGACTAGCGGGGGGGCGTTCCAAAAACATTCAGTACTTC.

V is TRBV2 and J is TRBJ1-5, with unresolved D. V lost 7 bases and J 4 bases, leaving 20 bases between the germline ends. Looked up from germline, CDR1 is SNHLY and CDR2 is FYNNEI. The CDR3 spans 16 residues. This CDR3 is CASNTPGGLENQPQHF. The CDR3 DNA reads TGTGCCAGCAATACCCCAGGCGGGTTAGAGAATCAGCCCCAGCATTTT.

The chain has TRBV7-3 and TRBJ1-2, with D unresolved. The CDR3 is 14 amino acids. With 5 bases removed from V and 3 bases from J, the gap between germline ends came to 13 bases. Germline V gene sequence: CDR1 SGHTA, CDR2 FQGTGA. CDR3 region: CASSTKPNDYGYTF. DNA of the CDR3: TGTGCCAGCAGCACAAAACCGAACGACTATGGCTACACCTTC.

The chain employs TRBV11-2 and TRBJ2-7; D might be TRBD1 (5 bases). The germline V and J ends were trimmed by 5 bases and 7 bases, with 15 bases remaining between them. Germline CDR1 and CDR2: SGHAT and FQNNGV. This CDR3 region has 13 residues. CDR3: CASSPLARGEQYF. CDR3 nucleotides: TGTGCCAGCAGCCCCCTGGCTAGGGGAGAGCAGTACTTC.

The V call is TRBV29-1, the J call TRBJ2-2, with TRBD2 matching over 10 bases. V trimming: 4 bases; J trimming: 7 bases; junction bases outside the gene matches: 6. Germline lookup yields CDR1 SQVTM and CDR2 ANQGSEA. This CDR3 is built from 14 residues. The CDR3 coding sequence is TGCAGCGTTGGGGGGGGACTAGCGTACGGGGAGCTGTTTTTT. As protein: CSVGGGLAYGELFF.